The 19 T cell receptor beta chains in this list originate from one sample, sequenced in a study of spatial heterogeneity in lung cancer (dated by TCRdb to between 2018 and 2020). The intended sense of this specimen's time point label: sample taken at primary tumor resection. TCR sequencing used whole RNA extracted from tumor and nontumor lung tissue, or from cryopreserved PBMC samples, without cell sorting. The library relied on 5' RACE. Sequencing was carried out with a NextSeq 500. TCRdb's own reprocessing of the public reads used fastp at Q25 and MiXCR and kept productive beta chains. All rows with the same CDR3 protein become a single entry with the most common DNA and genes. For this sample the table gives tens of thousands of distinct CDR3 sequences, of which 3.5% to 5.5% were detected only once. Under 45% of the sample belongs to the ten largest clones. Source: PBMCs, taken at surgery. These TCRs come from a male donor with early-stage non-small cell lung cancer.

This clonotype has a count of ten or more. The V and J genes are TRBV20-1 and TRBJ2-5, with TRBD2 as a possible D gene (6 bases). CDR1 and CDR2 from the germline V gene are DFQATT and SNEGSKA (reference sequence). The germline V and J ends were trimmed by 3 bases and 2 bases, with 13 bases remaining between them. This CDR3 spans 14 amino acids. The CDR3 sequence is CSASGPGLQETQYF. The DNA for the CDR3 is TGCAGTGCTAGTGGCCCGGGACTTCAAGAGACCCAGTACTTC.

This clonotype has at least ten counts. The chain uses TRBV9 and TRBJ2-2; no firm D call. The germline gives CDR1 SGDLS, CDR2 YYNGEE. Trimming removed 2 bases from V and 3 bases from J, with 2 bases in between. This CDR3 spans 12 amino acids. The CDR3 spells CASSVDTGELFF. The CDR3 nucleotides are TGTGCCAGCAGCGTCGACACCGGGGAGCTGTTTTTT.

This clonotype was detected only a few times. V and J are TRBV19 and TRBJ2-6, with a possible D match to TRBD1 (5 bases). This CDR3 comprises 14 residues. Trimming took off 6 bases at V and 4 bases at J, with 10 bases between the two ends. CDR1 and CDR2 from the germline V gene are LNHDA and SQIVND (reference sequence). CDR3 sequence (DNA): TGTGCCAGTAGATGGGGCGCCGGGGCCAACGTCCTGACTTTC. This translates into CASRWGAGANVLTF.

At least ten counts were recorded for this clonotype. The rearrangement uses TRBV5-6 and TRBJ2-1; the D gene is possibly TRBD1 (5 bases). The germline CDR1 and CDR2 sequences are SGHDT and YYEEEE. The CDR3 is 15 residues long. The V gene lost 8 bases and the J gene lost 4 bases, with 19 bases spanning the gap. The CDR3 nucleotides are TGTGCCAGTTTACGCAGGGTCCGTGGATACAATGAGCAGTTCTTC. This translates into CASLRRVRGYNEQFF.

This sequence joins TRBV20-1 and TRBJ2-6, with a tentative D call TRBD1 (6 bases). V gave up 2 bases and J gave up 2 bases, with 10 bases separating them. The CDR3 spans 15 residues. Germline V gene sequence: CDR1 DFQATT, CDR2 SNEGSKA (reference sequence). The CDR3 bases are TGCAGTGCTAGACCCCAGGGGACTGGGGCCAACGTCCTGACTTTC. Amino acid sequence: CSARPQGTGANVLTF.

This clonotype was seen repeatedly, ten times or more. J is TRBJ1-5 and V is TRBV28; tentative D call: TRBD1 (6 bases). Trimming shortened V by 7 bases and J by 7 bases, and 14 bases separated the two germline ends. This CDR3 has 13 amino acids. Per germline, CDR1 MDHEN and CDR2 SYDVKM. CDR3 amino acids: CASIEGGNQPQHF. The CDR3 DNA is TGTGCCAGCATAGAGGGGGGAAACCAGCCCCAGCATTTT.

This clonotype was seen ten or more times. V usage is TRBV9 and J usage is TRBJ1-4; D is undetermined. This CDR3 comprises 16 residues. Germline CDR1 reads SGDLS; CDR2 reads YYNGEE. V lost 4 bases and J 7 bases, leaving 20 bases between the germline ends. The DNA for the CDR3 is TGTGCCAGCAGCCCGCGGTCGGCGCCCGGGAGTGAAAAACTGTTTTTT. This translates into CASSPRSAPGSEKLFF.

By sample fraction, this clonotype is medium-sized (0.01 to 0.1%). This rearrangement joins TRBV11-2 to TRBJ2-5; D is uncertain. Germline V gene data show CDR1 as SGHAT and CDR2 as FQNNGV. The CDR3 is 11 amino acids. Trimming removed 5 bases from V and 2 bases from J, with 3 bases in between. The CDR3 bases are TGTGCCAGCAGCCCGCAAGAGACCCAGTACTTC. Amino acids: CASSPQETQYF.

This clonotype was seen repeatedly, ten times or more. This sequence joins TRBV18 and TRBJ1-1; maybe TRBD1 (6 bases). The CDR3 has 13 residues. V dropped 5 bases and J dropped 4 bases, with 11 bases sitting between them. Germline CDR1 is KGHSH and CDR2 is LQKENI. In nucleotides, the CDR3 is TGTGCCAGCTCAACCGGACAGCTCACTGAAGCTTTCTTT. Its protein is CASSTGQLTEAFF.

This clonotype was detected ten times or more. The chain carries TRBV3-1 and TRBJ2-3; 7 nucleotides agree with TRBD1. CDR1 is LGHDT, CDR2 YNNKEL, per germline (reference sequence). The V segment lost 3 bases and the J segment 1 base; nucleotides outside the gene matches: 10. This CDR3 is 17 amino acids long. CDR3 region: CASSQRRGPWGTDTQYF. The CDR3 nucleotides are TGTGCCAGCAGCCAGAGAAGGGGGCCGTGGGGCACAGATACGCAGTATTTT.

This clonotype was recorded at least ten times. The genes are TRBV20-1 and TRBJ1-2; TRBD1 might be the D (6 bases). V was cut by 6 bases and J by 7 bases, with 27 bases left in between. CDR3 length: 16 amino acids. Per the germline V gene, CDR1 is DFQATT and CDR2 is SNEGSKA (reference sequence). CDR3 nucleotides: TGCAGTGCCCGCCCCGGGCAGGGGACCTTCGCGCGTGGCTACACCTTC. Its translation is CSARPGQGTFARGYTF.

This clonotype was recorded many times. V usage is TRBV12-3 or TRBV12-4 and J usage is TRBJ1-1, with D uncertain. V dropped 5 bases and J dropped 11 bases, with 21 bases sitting between them. The CDR3 length is 14 residues. The CDR3 DNA reads as TGTGCCAGCAGTCAAACAGCAAACCCCACGGGGGCTTTCTTT. Its protein is CASSQTANPTGAFF.

This clonotype was seen repeatedly, ten times or more. The chain uses TRBV7-9 and TRBJ1-1, with no clear D. Deletions cut 1 base from V and 1 base from J, with 4 bases between. The CDR3 runs 13 residues. From germline, CDR1 is SEHNR and CDR2 FQNEAQ (reference sequence). This CDR3 is CASSLEENTEAFF. The CDR3 DNA sequence: TGTGCCAGCAGCTTAGAAGAGAACACTGAAGCTTTCTTT.

Ten or more counts support this clonotype. The chain joins TRBV20-1 to TRBJ2-1, with 10 bases identical to TRBD2. V dropped 0 bases and J dropped 8; count of bases not matched to a gene: 10. Germline loops: CDR1 DFQATT, CDR2 SNEGSKA (reference sequence). The CDR3 totals 16 residues. The CDR3 region has the DNA TGCAGTGCTAGAGATGCGTCTAGCGGGAGAGGCTATGAGCAGTTCTTC. This translates into CSARDASSGRGYEQFF.

In this sample, this clonotype turned up a few times. This chain connects TRBV2 to TRBJ2-1; TRBD2 might be the D (6 bases). V was trimmed by 6 bases and J by 10 bases, leaving 13 bases between them. CDR3 size: 12 residues. CDR1 SNHLY and CDR2 FYNNEI come from the germline V gene. CDR3 residues: CASRPRGWEQFF. For the CDR3, the DNA is TGTGCCAGCAGGCCCCGGGGGTGGGAGCAGTTCTTC.

The table lists this clonotype with many counts. The V gene is TRBV28, the J gene TRBJ1-5; D is undetermined. The length of the CDR3 is 15 residues. Germline-derived CDR1 and CDR2 are MDHEN and SYDVKM. V lost 3 bases and J 2 bases, leaving 11 bases between the germline ends. DNA for the CDR3: TGTGCCAGCAGTTTTGGAGGAGAGGGCAATCAGCCCCAGCATTTT. Protein: CASSFGGEGNQPQHF. Variable domain in full (rest from reference TRBV28 and TRBJ1-5): DVKVTQSSRYLVKRTGEKVFLECVQDMDHENMFWYRQDPGLGLRLIYFSYDVKMKEKGDIPEGYSVSREKKERFSLILESASTNQTSMYLCASSFGGEGNQPQHFGDGTRLSIL.

This clonotype was picked up many times. V gene TRBV20-1 combines with J gene TRBJ2-3; D ambiguous. Trimming removed 1 base from V and 4 bases from J, with 9 bases in between. This CDR3 spans 13 amino acids. The germline V gene encodes CDR1 DFQATT and CDR2 SNEGSKA (reference sequence). The CDR3 loop is CSARGPGPDTQYF. CDR3 in DNA: TGCAGTGCTAGAGGGCCTGGCCCAGATACGCAGTATTTT.

This clonotype was seen at least ten times. The V call is TRBV20-1, the J call TRBJ1-6; no clear D. The CDR3 length is 12 residues. Germline CDR1 reads DFQATT; CDR2 reads SNEGSKA (reference sequence). The V end was cut by 5 bases, the J end by 7 bases, with 9 bases between. CDR3 loop: CSAPRINSPLHF. CDR3 nucleotides: TGCAGTGCTCCTCGGATCAATTCACCCCTCCACTTT.

This clonotype was observed at least ten times. V gene TRBV4-3 combines with J gene TRBJ2-7; 9 nucleotides line up with TRBD1. Germline assignment: CDR1 LGHNA and CDR2 YSLEER. The CDR3 covers 14 residues. V lost 6 bases and J lost 6; bases outside the gene matches: 9. The CDR3 reads CASSPGTGFREQYF. CDR3 nucleotides: TGCGCCAGCAGTCCCGGGACAGGGTTCCGCGAGCAGTACTTC.